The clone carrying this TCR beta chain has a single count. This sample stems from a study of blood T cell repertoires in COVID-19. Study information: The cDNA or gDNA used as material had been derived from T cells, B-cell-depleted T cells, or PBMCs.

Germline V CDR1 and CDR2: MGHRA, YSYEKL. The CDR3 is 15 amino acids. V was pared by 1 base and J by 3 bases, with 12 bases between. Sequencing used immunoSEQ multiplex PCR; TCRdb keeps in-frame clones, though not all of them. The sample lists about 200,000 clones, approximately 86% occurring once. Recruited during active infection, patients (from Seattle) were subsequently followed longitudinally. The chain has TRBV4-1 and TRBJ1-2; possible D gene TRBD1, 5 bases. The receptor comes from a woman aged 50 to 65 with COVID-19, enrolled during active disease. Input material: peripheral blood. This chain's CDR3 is CASSQVKQAHYGYTF. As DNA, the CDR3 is TGCGCCAGCAGCCAAGTGAAACAGGCACACTATGGCTACACCTTC.